These T cell receptor beta chains were read from a single sample in a study of blood T cells in healthy people across ages. In TCRdb, the 5' RACE reads were re-called with MiXCR into one record per CDR3 protein. The sample lists approximately 1,700,000 distinct CDR3 sequences; 39% were seen once. Input material: blood. These receptors all come from a human donor in good health. The CDR3 runs from the conserved cysteine through the conserved F or W. Fields, in order: D gene, V gene, clone size, J gene, CDR3 protein, CDR3 DNA. A D gene is named only where the DNA matches it firmly. Some rows have no size entry. The others give once, few or many, or a class for an expanded clone.

d_gene: NA
v_gene: TRBV20-1
abundance: many
j_gene: TRBJ2-3
CDR3aa: CSARDLLTSTDTQYF
CDR3nt: TGCAGTGCTAGAGATTTACTAACCTCCACAGATACGCAGTATTTT

d_gene: NA
v_gene: TRBV7-2
abundance: few
j_gene: TRBJ2-4
CDR3aa: CASSPTGGATIQYF
CDR3nt: TGTGCCAGCAGCCCCACCGGAGGGGCGACCATTCAGTACTTC

d_gene: NA
v_gene: TRBV30
abundance: NA
j_gene: TRBJ1-2
CDR3aa: CAWSVVLGNYGYTF
CDR3nt: TGTGCCTGGAGTGTAGTTCTAGGGAACTATGGCTACACCTTC

d_gene: NA
v_gene: TRBV15
abundance: NA
j_gene: TRBJ1-5
CDR3aa: CATSPGQQSQPQHF
CDR3nt: TGTGCCACCAGCCCGGGACAACAAAGCCAGCCCCAGCATTTT

d_gene: NA
v_gene: TRBV3-1
abundance: NA
j_gene: TRBJ2-1
CDR3aa: CASSQDWGHGNEQFF
CDR3nt: TGTGCCAGCAGCCAAGATTGGGGGCATGGAAATGAGCAGTTCTTC

d_gene: NA
v_gene: TRBV3-1
abundance: NA
j_gene: TRBJ2-5
CDR3aa: CASSFYRAAEQYF
CDR3nt: TGTGCCAGCAGCTTTTACCGGGCTGCGGAGCAGTACTTC

d_gene: TRBD2
v_gene: TRBV5-1
abundance: NA
j_gene: TRBJ2-3
CDR3aa: CASSLVAGVESGTQYF
CDR3nt: TGCGCCAGCAGCTTGGTTGCGGGGGTTGAGAGCGGTACGCAGTATTTT

d_gene: NA
v_gene: TRBV20-1
abundance: NA
j_gene: TRBJ2-5
CDR3aa: CSAEEGEQYF
CDR3nt: TGCAGTGCTGAAGAGGGAGAGCAGTACTTC

d_gene: TRBD1
v_gene: TRBV7-2
abundance: NA
j_gene: TRBJ2-4
CDR3aa: CASSLEGQGALLDIQYF
CDR3nt: TGTGCCAGCAGCTTAGAGGGGCAGGGGGCCCTTCTTGACATTCAGTACTTC

d_gene: TRBD1
v_gene: TRBV4-1
abundance: NA
j_gene: TRBJ1-2
CDR3aa: CASSQDPPPGQGTSKSYTF
CDR3nt: TGCGCCAGCAGCCAAGATCCCCCCCCGGGACAGGGGACAAGTAAGAGCTACACCTTC

d_gene: TRBD1
v_gene: TRBV9
abundance: NA
j_gene: TRBJ2-7
CDR3aa: CASSVRGQGAGEQYF
CDR3nt: TGTGCCAGCAGCGTAAGGGGACAGGGGGCGGGAGAGCAGTACTTC

d_gene: NA
v_gene: TRBV7-9
abundance: few
j_gene: TRBJ1-6
CDR3aa: CASSLIGHNSPLHF
CDR3nt: TGTGCCAGCAGCTTAATAGGGCACAATTCACCCCTCCACTTT

d_gene: NA
v_gene: TRBV7-2
abundance: few
j_gene: TRBJ1-2
CDR3aa: CASSLPRGATNYGYTF
CDR3nt: TGTGCCAGCAGCTTACCCCGGGGCGCCACTAACTATGGCTACACCTTC